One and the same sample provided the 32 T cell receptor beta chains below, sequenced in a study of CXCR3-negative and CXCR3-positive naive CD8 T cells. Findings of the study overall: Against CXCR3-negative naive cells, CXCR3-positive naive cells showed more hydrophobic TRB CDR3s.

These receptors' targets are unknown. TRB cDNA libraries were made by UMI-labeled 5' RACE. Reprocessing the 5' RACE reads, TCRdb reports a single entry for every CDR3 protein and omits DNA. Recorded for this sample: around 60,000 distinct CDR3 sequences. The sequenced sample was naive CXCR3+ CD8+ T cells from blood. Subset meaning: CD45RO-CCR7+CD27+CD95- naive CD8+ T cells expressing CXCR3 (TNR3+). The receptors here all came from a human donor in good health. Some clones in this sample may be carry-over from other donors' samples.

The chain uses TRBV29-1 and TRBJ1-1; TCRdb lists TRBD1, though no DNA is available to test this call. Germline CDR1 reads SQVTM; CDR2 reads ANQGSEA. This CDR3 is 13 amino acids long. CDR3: CSVEGRGNTEAFF.

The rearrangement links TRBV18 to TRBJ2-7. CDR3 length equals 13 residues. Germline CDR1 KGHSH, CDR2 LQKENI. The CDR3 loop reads CASSPPVTYEQYF.

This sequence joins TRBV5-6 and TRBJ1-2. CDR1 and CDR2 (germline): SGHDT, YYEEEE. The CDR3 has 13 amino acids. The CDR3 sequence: CASSWPTSGGYTF.

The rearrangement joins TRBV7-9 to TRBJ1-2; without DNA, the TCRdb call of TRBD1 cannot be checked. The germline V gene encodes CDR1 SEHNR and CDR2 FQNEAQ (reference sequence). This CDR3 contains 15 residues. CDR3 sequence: CASSHPGGRGYGYTF.

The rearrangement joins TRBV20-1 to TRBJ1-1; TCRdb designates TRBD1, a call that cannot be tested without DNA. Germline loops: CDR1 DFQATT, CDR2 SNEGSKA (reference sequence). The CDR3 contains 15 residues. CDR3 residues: CSAPSGGAGSREALF.

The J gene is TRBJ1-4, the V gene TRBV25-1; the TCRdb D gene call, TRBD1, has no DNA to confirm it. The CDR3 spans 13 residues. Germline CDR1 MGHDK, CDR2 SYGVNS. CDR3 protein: CASRTGGSEKLFF.

The CDR3 reads CASSYTTSSPLHF. This rearrangement joins TRBV6-5 to TRBJ1-6. CDR1 and CDR2 from the germline V gene are MNHEY and SVGAGI. CDR3 length: 13 amino acids.

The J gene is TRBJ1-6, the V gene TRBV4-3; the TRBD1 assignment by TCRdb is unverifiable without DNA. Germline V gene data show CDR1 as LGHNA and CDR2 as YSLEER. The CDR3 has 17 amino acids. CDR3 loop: CASSQDAQGDYNSPLHF.

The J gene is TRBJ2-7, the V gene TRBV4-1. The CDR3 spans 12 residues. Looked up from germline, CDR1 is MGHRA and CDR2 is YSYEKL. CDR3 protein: CASSQSGYEQYF.

Here the CDR3 reads CASSASGTHKAEQFF. This chain uses TRBV3-1 with TRBJ2-1; the D gene TCRdb calls, TRBD2, cannot be checked with no DNA. The CDR3 consists of 15 residues. Germline CDR1 is LGHDT and CDR2 is YNNKEL (reference sequence).

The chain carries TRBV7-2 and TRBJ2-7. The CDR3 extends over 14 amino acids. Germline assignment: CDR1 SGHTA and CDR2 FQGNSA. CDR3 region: CASSLLPASYEQYF.

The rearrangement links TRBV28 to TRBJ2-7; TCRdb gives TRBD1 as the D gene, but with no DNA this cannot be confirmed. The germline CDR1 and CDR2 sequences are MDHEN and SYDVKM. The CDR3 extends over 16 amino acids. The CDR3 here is CASSLWVRQGMGEQYF.

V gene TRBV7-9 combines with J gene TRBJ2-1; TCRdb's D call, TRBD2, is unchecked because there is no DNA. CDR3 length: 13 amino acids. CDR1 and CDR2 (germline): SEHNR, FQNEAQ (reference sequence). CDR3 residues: CASSLGDYFEQFF.

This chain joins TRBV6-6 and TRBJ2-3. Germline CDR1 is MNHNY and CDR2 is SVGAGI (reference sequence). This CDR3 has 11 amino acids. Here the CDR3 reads CASSYSNTQYF.

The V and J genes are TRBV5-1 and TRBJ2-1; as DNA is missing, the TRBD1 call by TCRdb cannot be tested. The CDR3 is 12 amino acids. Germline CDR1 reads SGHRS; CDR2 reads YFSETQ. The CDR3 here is CASSPTGSEQFF.

CDR3 residues: CASRLTGDHYNEQFF. The V gene is TRBV12-3 or TRBV12-4, the J gene TRBJ2-1; TCRdb picks TRBD1, but there is no DNA to check that call. The CDR3 contains 15 residues.

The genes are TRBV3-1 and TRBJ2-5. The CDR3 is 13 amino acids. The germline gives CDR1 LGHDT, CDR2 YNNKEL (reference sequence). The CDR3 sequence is CASSPLMVETQYF.

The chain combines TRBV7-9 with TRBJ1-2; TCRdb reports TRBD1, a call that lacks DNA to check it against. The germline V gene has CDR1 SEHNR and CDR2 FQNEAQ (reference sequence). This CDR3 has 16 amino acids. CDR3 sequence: CASSLLITGVNDGYTF. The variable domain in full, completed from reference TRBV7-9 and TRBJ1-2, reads DTGVSQNPRHKITKRGQNVTFRCDPISEHNRLYWYRQTLGQGPEFLTYFQNEAQLEKSRLLSDRFSAERPKGSFSTLEIQRTEQGDSAMYLCASSLLITGVNDGYTFGSGTRLTVV.

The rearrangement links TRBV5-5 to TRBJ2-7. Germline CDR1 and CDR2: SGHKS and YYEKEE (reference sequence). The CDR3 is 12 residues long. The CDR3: CASSLGLYEQYF.

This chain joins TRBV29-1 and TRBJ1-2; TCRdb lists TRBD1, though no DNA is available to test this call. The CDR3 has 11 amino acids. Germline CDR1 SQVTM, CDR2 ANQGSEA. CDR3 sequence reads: CSARDSYGYTF.

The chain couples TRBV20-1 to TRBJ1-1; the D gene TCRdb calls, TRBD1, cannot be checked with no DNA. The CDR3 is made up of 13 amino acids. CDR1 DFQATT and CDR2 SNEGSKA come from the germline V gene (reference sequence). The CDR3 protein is CSVPFRWGTEAFF.

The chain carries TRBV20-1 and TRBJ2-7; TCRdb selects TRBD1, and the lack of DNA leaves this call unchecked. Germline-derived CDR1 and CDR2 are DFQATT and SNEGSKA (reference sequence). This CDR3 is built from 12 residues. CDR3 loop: CSAPGPSYEQYF.

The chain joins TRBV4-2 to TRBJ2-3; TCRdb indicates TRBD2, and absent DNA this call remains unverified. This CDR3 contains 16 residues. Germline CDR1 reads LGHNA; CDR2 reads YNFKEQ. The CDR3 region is CASSRGLAGATDTQYF.

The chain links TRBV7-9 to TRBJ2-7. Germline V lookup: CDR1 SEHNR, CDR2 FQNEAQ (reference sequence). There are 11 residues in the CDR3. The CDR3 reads CASSANFEQYF.

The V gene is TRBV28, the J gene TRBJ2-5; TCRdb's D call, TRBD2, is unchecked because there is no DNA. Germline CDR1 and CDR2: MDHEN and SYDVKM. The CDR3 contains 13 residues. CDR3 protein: CASRRDGAETQYF.

CDR3 residues: CASGQGPGANVLTF. The chain joins TRBV7-7 to TRBJ2-6; the D call from TCRdb, TRBD1, cannot be confirmed without DNA. Germline CDR1 SSHAT, CDR2 FNYEAQ (reference sequence). This CDR3 has 14 amino acids.

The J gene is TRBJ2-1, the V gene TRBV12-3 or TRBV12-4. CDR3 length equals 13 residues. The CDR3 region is CASSFGVYNEQFF.

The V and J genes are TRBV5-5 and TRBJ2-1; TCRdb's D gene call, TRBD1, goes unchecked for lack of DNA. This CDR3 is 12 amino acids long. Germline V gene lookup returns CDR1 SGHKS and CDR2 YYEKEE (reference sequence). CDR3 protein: CASSSTGEEQFF. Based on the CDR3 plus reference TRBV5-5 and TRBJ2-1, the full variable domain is DAGVTQSPTHLIKTRGQQVTLRCSPISGHKSVSWYQQVLGQGPQFIFQYYEKEERGRGNFPDRFSARQFPNYSSELNVNALLLGDSALYLCASSSTGEEQFFGPGTRLTVL.

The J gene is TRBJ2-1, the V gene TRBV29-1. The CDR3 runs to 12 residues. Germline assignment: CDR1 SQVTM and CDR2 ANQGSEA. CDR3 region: CSVEILSNEQFF.

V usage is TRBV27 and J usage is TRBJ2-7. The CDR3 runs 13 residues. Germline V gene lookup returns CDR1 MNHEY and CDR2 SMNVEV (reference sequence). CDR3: CASSFAGNYEQYF.

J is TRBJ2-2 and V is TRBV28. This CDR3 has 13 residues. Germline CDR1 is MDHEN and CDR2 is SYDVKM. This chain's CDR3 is CASSFGVTGELFF.

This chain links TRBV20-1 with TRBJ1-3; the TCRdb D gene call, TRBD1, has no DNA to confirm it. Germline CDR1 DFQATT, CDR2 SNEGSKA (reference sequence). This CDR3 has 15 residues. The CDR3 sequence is CSASDTGFSGNTIYF.